The 21 T cell receptor beta chains reported below all come from one sample, sequenced in a study of cytomegalovirus exposure and HLA in healthy donors. PCR was performed using 60 Vbeta and 13 Jbeta primers. Clones were sequenced by immunoSEQ multiplex PCR, and TCRdb holds only the in-frame ones, with some missing. In the table there are about 190,000 clones, just under 75% of which are singletons. Source material: PBMCs. The receptors stem from a man in his thirties or forties in good health and CMV-seropositive.

The gene calls are TRBV5-6 and TRBJ1-5, with a possible D match to TRBD1 (5 bases). The germline gives CDR1 SGHDT, CDR2 YYEEEE. The germline V and J ends were trimmed by 1 base and 3 bases, with 8 bases remaining between them. The CDR3 spans 14 residues. The CDR3 DNA sequence: TGTGCCAGCAGCTTGCAGGGTCACAATCAGCCCCAGCATTTT. Encoded protein: CASSLQGHNQPQHF.

The chain employs TRBV7-9 and TRBJ2-6; D not resolved. Trimming shortened V by 8 bases and J by 0 bases, and 5 bases separated the two germline ends. This CDR3 has 13 residues. Germline V gene sequence: CDR1 SEHNR, CDR2 FQNEAQ (reference sequence). The CDR3 DNA follows: TGTGCCAGCGTTAGCTCTGGGGCCAACGTCCTGACTTTC. Its translation: CASVSSGANVLTF.

The chain joins TRBV27 to TRBJ2-7; 7 bases line up with TRBD1. This CDR3 region has 15 residues. V was clipped by 3 bases and J by 4 bases; unmatched bases: 9. In germline, CDR1 is MNHEY, CDR2 SMNVEV (reference sequence). In DNA form, the CDR3 reads TGTGCCAGCAGTTTCAAGGGGGCGAAACTTTACGAGCAGTACTTC. It codes for CASSFKGAKLYEQYF.

This rearrangement joins TRBV29-1 to TRBJ2-7; TRBD2 matches at 7 bases. The CDR3 is made up of 14 amino acids. The V and J ends lost 4 bases and 3 bases, in that order; junction bases with no gene match: 9. Per the germline V gene, CDR1 is SQVTM and CDR2 is ANQGSEA. Here the CDR3 reads CSVVGGVGSYEQYF. The CDR3 region has the DNA TGCAGCGTTGTGGGGGGGGTGGGGAGCTACGAGCAGTACTTC.

The rearrangement joins TRBV7-9 to TRBJ2-5; a weak D match, TRBD2 (5 bases). The CDR3 loop spans 15 amino acids. V lost 2 bases to trimming and J lost 8 bases, with 18 bases between them. The germline V gene has CDR1 SEHNR and CDR2 FQNEAQ (reference sequence). The CDR3 reads CASSLPQSGSPTQYF. Here the CDR3 DNA reads TGTGCCAGCAGCTTACCCCAATCGGGGTCCCCAACCCAGTACTTC.

The V gene is TRBV7-9, the J gene TRBJ1-3; no clear D. Germline values: CDR1 SEHNR, CDR2 FQNEAQ (reference sequence). Trimming removed 4 bases at V and 4 bases at J, with 11 bases between. The CDR3 has 14 residues. The CDR3 DNA sequence: TGTGCCAGCAGCTGGTCGGTATCGGGAAACACCATATATTTT. It yields the protein CASSWSVSGNTIYF.

The CDR3 spells CASSPPYKETQYF. In nucleotides, the CDR3 is TGTGCCAGTAGTCCCCCCTATAAGGAGACCCAGTACTTC. This sequence joins TRBV19 and TRBJ2-5; D is uncertain. This CDR3 has 13 residues. Germline V CDR1 and CDR2: LNHDA, SQIVND (reference sequence). V lost 5 bases to trimming and J lost 5 bases, with 12 bases between them.

A single count supports this clone. This sequence joins TRBV11-3 and TRBJ2-2; D may be TRBD2 (5 bases). V was shortened by 3 bases and J by 0 bases, with 17 bases between the two germline ends. The germline V gene encodes CDR1 SGHNT and CDR2 YENEEA. The CDR3 totals 18 residues. CDR3 loop: CASSLNDWTEANTGELFF. Here the CDR3 DNA reads TGTGCCAGCAGCTTGAATGACTGGACGGAGGCGAACACCGGGGAGCTGTTTTTT. Full variable domain (rest looked up from reference TRBV11-3 and TRBJ2-2): EAGVVQSPRYKIIEKKQPVAFWCNPISGHNTLYWYLQNLGQGPELLIRYENEEAVDDSQLPKDRFSAERLKGVDSTLKIQPAELGDSAVYLCASSLNDWTEANTGELFFGEGSRLTVL.

Turning to this clone: The sample holds other DNA sequences that translate to the same CDR3. The rearrangement uses TRBV20-1 and TRBJ1-4; D unclear. This CDR3 is 11 amino acids long. V was clipped by 1 base and J by 7 bases, with 4 bases between them. Germline CDR1 is DFQATT and CDR2 is SNEGSKA (reference sequence). The DNA of the CDR3 is TGCAGTGCTAGAGTCGGTGAAAAACTGTTTTTT. It specifies CSARVGEKLFF.

The V call is TRBV6-5, the J call TRBJ2-2; possible D gene TRBD1, 6 bases. Between the trimmed V and J ends, which lost 5 bases and 3 bases, there was a span of 10 bases. Germline V gene sequence: CDR1 MNHEY, CDR2 SVGAGI. This CDR3 is 14 amino acids long. The chain's CDR3 is CASSRYRDTGELFF. In nucleotides, the CDR3 is TGTGCCAGCAGTCGTTACAGGGACACCGGGGAGCTGTTTTTT.

This rearrangement joins TRBV18 to TRBJ2-1; D is uncertain. The CDR3 runs to 13 residues. V shed 3 bases and J shed 7 bases, with 10 bases lying between them. Looked up from germline, CDR1 is KGHSH and CDR2 is LQKENI. The CDR3, as DNA: TGTGCCAGCTCACCTCGCGAGCGAAATGAGCAGTTCTTC. Translating gives CASSPRERNEQFF.

The sample holds one count of this clone. This rearrangement joins TRBV7-2 to TRBJ2-5; weak D call: TRBD2 (5 bases). Germline loops: CDR1 SGHTA, CDR2 FQGNSA. The CDR3 length is 12 residues. Trimming pared 5 bases from V and 5 bases from J, leaving 9 bases between. The CDR3 is CASSRWRETQYF. CDR3 nucleotide sequence: TGTGCCAGCAGCCGATGGAGGGAGACCCAGTACTTC.

This chain uses TRBV18 with TRBJ2-1, with TRBD2 as a possible D gene (6 bases). V gave up 3 bases and J gave up 4 bases, with 13 bases separating them. The CDR3 contains 15 residues. Per germline, CDR1 KGHSH and CDR2 LQKENI. The CDR3 bases are TGTGCCAGCTCACCTGTGCGGGAAAGTTACAATGAGCAGTTCTTC. Its protein product is CASSPVRESYNEQFF. Looking up the rest from reference TRBV18 and TRBJ2-1 gives the full variable domain: NAGVMQNPRHLVRRRGQEARLRCSPMKGHSHVYWYRQLPEEGLKFMVYLQKENIIDESGMPKERFSAEFPKEGPSILRIQQVVRGDSAAYFCASSPVRESYNEQFFGPGTRLTVL.

The chain joins TRBV18 to TRBJ2-3; 11 nucleotides match TRBD2. V shed 6 bases, J shed 4 bases, and the junction held 6 bases outside the gene matches. This CDR3 is built from 15 residues. The V gene's germline CDR1 is KGHSH and CDR2 LQKENI. Here the CDR3 DNA reads TGTGCCAGCTCGCGACTAGCGGGATTGGCAGATACGCAGTATTTT. Translation: CASSRLAGLADTQYF.

V gene TRBV4-1 combines with J gene TRBJ1-5; D remains ambiguous. Deletions cut 1 base from V and 8 bases from J, with 9 bases between. CDR1 is MGHRA, CDR2 YSYEKL, per germline. The CDR3 length is 13 residues. CDR3 bases: TGCGCCAGCAGCCAAGTGGCGCGGGAGCCCCAGCATTTT. Translating gives CASSQVAREPQHF.

This chain connects TRBV4-1 to TRBJ2-1; TRBD2 aligns across 7 bases. The CDR3 length is 14 residues. CDR1 and CDR2 from the germline V gene are MGHRA and YSYEKL. V lost 5 bases to trimming and J lost 6 bases; unmatched junction nucleotides: 7. CDR3 DNA: TGCGCCAGCAGCGGAAGGGAGGGCCTCAATGAGCAGTTCTTC. It codes for CASSGREGLNEQFF.

The rearrangement joins TRBV5-1 to TRBJ2-3; tentatively, D is TRBD2 (6 bases). This CDR3 has 14 residues. Trimming shortened V by 4 bases and J by 2 bases, and 11 bases separated the two germline ends. Germline-derived CDR1 and CDR2 are SGHRS and YFSETQ. The CDR3 sequence is CASSGGTLTDTQYF. The CDR3 nucleotides read TGCGCCAGCAGCGGCGGGACTCTCACAGATACGCAGTATTTT.

V and J are TRBV15 and TRBJ2-5; TRBD1 aligns across 8 bases. The CDR3 loop spans 14 amino acids. CDR1 is LNHNV and CDR2 is YYDKDF in the germline V gene (reference sequence). Unmatched junction bases numbered 2, after V lost 2 bases and J lost 3 bases. CDR3 coding DNA: TGTGCCACCAGCAGACAGGGGGCGAAAGAGACCCAGTACTTC. It encodes CATSRQGAKETQYF.

This clone was seen a few times. This sequence joins TRBV19 and TRBJ2-6, with 7 nucleotides matching TRBD1. The CDR3 extends over 15 amino acids. V shed 7 bases and J 0 bases; nucleotides not matched to a gene: 3. CDR1 LNHDA and CDR2 SQIVND come from the germline V gene (reference sequence). DNA for the CDR3: TGTGCCAGTATTAACAGGGGCTCTGGGGCCAACGTCCTGACTTTC. Its protein is CASINRGSGANVLTF.

The CDR3: CASSSASGRHEQYF. The CDR3 region has the DNA TGTGCCAGCAGTTCCGCCAGCGGGAGGCACGAGCAGTACTTC. The V gene is TRBV28, the J gene TRBJ2-7; 9 bases map to TRBD2. V shed 4 bases and J 5 bases; nucleotides not matched to a gene: 6. CDR1 is MDHEN and CDR2 is SYDVKM in the germline V gene. The CDR3 covers 14 residues.

This chain connects TRBV9 to TRBJ2-7; TRBD2 agrees at 11 bases. The ends lost 0 bases at V and 4 bases at J; junction bases unmatched: 3. CDR1 and CDR2 (germline): SGDLS, YYNGEE. CDR3 length: 15 residues. The CDR3 protein is CASSVGTSGPYEQYF. As DNA, the CDR3 is TGTGCCAGCAGCGTAGGGACTAGCGGGCCTTACGAGCAGTACTTC.